A single sample gave rise to the 32 T cell receptor beta chains below, sequenced in a study of spatial heterogeneity in lung cancer. Via MiXCR, TCRdb re-called the 5' RACE reads, giving one row per CDR3 protein. The sample consists of about 52,000 distinct CDR3 sequences, under 8% of them appearing once. Time point here: blood at routine non-recurrence follow-up after resection. Whole RNA came from tumor, nontumor lung or frozen PBMC and was sequenced without being sorted. The specimen comprised PBMCs, sampled at follow-up. The receptors derive from a female donor with early-stage non-small cell lung cancer.

V is TRBV6-2 or TRBV6-3 and J is TRBJ2-1; D unclear. V was cut by 11 bases and J by 7 bases, with 18 bases left in between. Per the germline V gene, CDR1 is MNHEY and CDR2 is SVGEGT. The CDR3 consists of 13 residues. This chain's CDR3 is CAGSDGLGNEQFF. In DNA, the CDR3 is TGTGCCGGCTCCGACGGGTTGGGGAATGAGCAGTTCTTC.

V is TRBV20-1 and J is TRBJ1-4, with no clear D. Trimming removed 6 bases at V and 3 bases at J, with 14 bases between. CDR1 is DFQATT, CDR2 SNEGSKA, per germline (reference sequence). This CDR3 has 14 residues. CDR3 sequence (DNA): TGCAGTGCCTCGCCCAGGTTTGCTAATGAAAAACTGTTTTTT. This translates into CSASPRFANEKLFF.

This clonotype was counted many times. The chain combines TRBV7-9 with TRBJ2-1, with a weak D call TRBD1 (5 bases). Trimming stripped 8 bases from V and 0 bases from J, with 11 bases between. CDR3 size: 14 residues. Germline CDR1 and CDR2: SEHNR and FQNEAQ (reference sequence). CDR3 coding DNA: TGTGCCAGCGGGCCCCAGGGCTCCTACAATGAGCAGTTCTTC. Its translation is CASGPQGSYNEQFF.

In the case of this clonotype: A much larger clone differs from this one at a single base, so this may be a read error. The chain recombines TRBV6-5 with TRBJ1-1, with D tentatively TRBD1 (5 bases). Trimming stripped 5 bases from V and 9 bases from J, with 16 bases between. CDR1 is MNHEY, CDR2 SVGAGI, per germline. CDR3 length: 13 amino acids. The CDR3 is CASSTDWGPKAFF. The CDR3 DNA follows: TGTGCCAGCAGTACGGACTGGGGCCCTAAAGCTTTCTTT.

CDR3 residues: CASSRTNGGATDTQYF. The CDR3 DNA is TGTGCCAGCAGCCGAACAAACGGGGGGGCCACAGATACGCAGTATTTT. This chain connects TRBV6-2 or TRBV6-3 to TRBJ2-3, with TRBD2 matching over 8 bases. The ends lost 6 bases at V and 2 bases at J; junction bases unmatched: 10. CDR3 size: 16 residues. The germline V gene has CDR1 MNHEY and CDR2 SVGEGT.

This clonotype appeared a few times. Written as DNA, the CDR3 is TGTGCCAGCAGCGTAGTGGACAGGCAGTATGCTGAGCAGTTCTTC. Its translation is CASSVVDRQYAEQFF. The chain combines TRBV9 with TRBJ2-1; 7 nucleotides line up with TRBD1. Germline CDR1 and CDR2: SGDLS and YYNGEE. The CDR3 is 15 residues long. Germline trimming cut 0 bases from V and 9 bases from J; bases unmatched to any gene: 9.

This rearrangement joins TRBV12-3 or TRBV12-4 to TRBJ2-5; no reliable D call. The CDR3 length is 15 residues. V was pared by 8 bases and J by 1 base, with 17 bases between. The CDR3 bases are TGTGCCAGCTTTCTAAACCACGCGGCCCAAGAGACCCAGTACTTC. Its translation is CASFLNHAAQETQYF.

The chain joins TRBV2 to TRBJ2-7; tentatively, D is TRBD2 (6 bases). In germline, CDR1 is SNHLY, CDR2 FYNNEI. V shed 10 bases and J shed 6 bases, with 13 bases lying between them. The CDR3 consists of 11 residues. The CDR3 DNA follows: TGTGCCACTGGGCCCGGGGGCGAGCAGTACTTC. As protein: CATGPGGEQYF.

In its sample, this clonotype was seen many times. The chain combines TRBV7-3 with TRBJ1-2; 10 nucleotides agree with TRBD1. The CDR3 is made up of 15 amino acids. From germline, CDR1 is SGHTA and CDR2 FQGTGA. V shed 1 base, J shed 8 bases, and the junction held 7 bases outside the gene matches. CDR3 loop: CASSLSPGQGQGYTF. The CDR3 DNA sequence: TGTGCCAGCAGCTTAAGTCCGGGACAGGGGCAGGGCTACACCTTC.

There are many counts of this clonotype. V is TRBV3-1 and J is TRBJ1-2; a weak D match, TRBD1 (6 bases). The CDR3 covers 13 residues. Trimming removed 2 bases at V and 6 bases at J, with 10 bases between. CDR1 is LGHDT and CDR2 is YNNKEL in the germline V gene (reference sequence). Here the CDR3 reads CASSQRAGDGYTF. The CDR3 DNA sequence: TGTGCCAGCAGCCAACGGGCAGGGGATGGCTACACCTTC. Full variable domain (remainder filled in from reference TRBV3-1 and TRBJ1-2): DTAVSQTPKYLVTQMGNDKSIKCEQNLGHDTMYWYKQDSKKFLKIMFSYNNKELIINETVPNRFSPKSPDKAHLNLHINSLELGDSAVYFCASSQRAGDGYTFGSGTRLTVV.

This clonotype has more than one count but fewer than ten. The gene calls are TRBV7-9 and TRBJ1-1, with TRBD1 identical over 7 bases. Germline CDR1 SEHNR, CDR2 FQNEAQ (reference sequence). After removal of 5 bases from V and 11 bases from J, the junction contained 8 bases not matched to a gene. This CDR3 is built from 12 residues. DNA of the CDR3: TGTGCCAGCAGCATAGGGGGCCAAAGTGCTTTCTTT. Its translation: CASSIGGQSAFF.

In its sample, this clonotype was seen a few times. CDR3 region: CASSLGPAYSYEQYF. CDR3 nucleotides: TGTGCCAGCAGCTTAGGCCCCGCCTACTCCTACGAGCAGTACTTC. This rearrangement joins TRBV9 to TRBJ2-7, with D unresolved. Germline V gene lookup returns CDR1 SGDLS and CDR2 YYNGEE. This CDR3 spans 15 amino acids. The germline V and J ends were trimmed by 4 bases and 0 bases, with 14 bases remaining between them.

This clonotype was recorded a few times. V is TRBV12-3 or TRBV12-4 and J is TRBJ1-1; D not certain. This CDR3 region has 13 residues. V lost 2 bases and J 7 bases, leaving 11 bases between the germline ends. CDR3 in DNA: TGTGCCAGCAGTTTATGGGGTCGAGGTGAAGCTTTCTTT. Translating it yields CASSLWGRGEAFF.

In its sample, this clonotype was seen many times. V usage is TRBV7-2 and J usage is TRBJ2-3; 7 bases agree with TRBD1. Trimming cost V 1 base and J 1 base; bases outside gene matches: 8. This CDR3 comprises 17 residues. Germline-derived CDR1 and CDR2 are SGHTA and FQGNSA. CDR3 nucleotide sequence: TGTGCCAGCAGCTTAGGGGTAGGGGGACAGCGCACAGATACGCAGTATTTT. Translating gives CASSLGVGGQRTDTQYF.

This clonotype was seen many times. The rearrangement links TRBV28 to TRBJ2-7; D is possibly TRBD1 (6 bases). Trimming left V 10 bases short and J 4 bases short, with 14 bases between. This CDR3 contains 12 residues. Germline V CDR1 and CDR2: MDHEN, SYDVKM. CDR3 region: CATLSQGYEQYF. The CDR3 nucleotides are TGTGCCACCCTTTCTCAGGGGTACGAGCAGTACTTC. The full variable domain, its missing parts supplied by reference TRBV28 and TRBJ2-7, is DVKVTQSSRYLVKRTGEKVFLECVQDMDHENMFWYRQDPGLGLRLIYFSYDVKMKEKGDIPEGYSVSREKKERFSLILESASTNQTSMYLCATLSQGYEQYFGPGTRLTVT.

Ten or more counts support this clonotype. The chain couples TRBV28 to TRBJ1-2; D unclear. The CDR3 has 12 amino acids. CDR1 is MDHEN and CDR2 is SYDVKM in the germline V gene. Trimming shortened V by 2 bases and J by 5 bases, and 6 bases separated the two germline ends. The CDR3 nucleotides are TGTGCCAGCAGTTTACGGTTATATGGCTACACCTTC. It encodes CASSLRLYGYTF.

The chain carries TRBV20-1 and TRBJ2-2; D may be TRBD2 (6 bases). Germline V CDR1 and CDR2: DFQATT, SNEGSKA (reference sequence). CDR3 length equals 17 residues. V lost 5 bases to trimming and J lost 3 bases, with 22 bases between them. The CDR3 is CSASGIGLGLHTGELFF. DNA for the CDR3: TGCAGTGCTTCGGGGATTGGGCTAGGACTACACACCGGGGAGCTGTTTTTT.

This clonotype was detected ten times or more. V usage is TRBV6-5 and J usage is TRBJ2-7; D is undetermined. V gave up 8 bases and J gave up 3 bases, with 14 bases separating them. CDR3 length: 13 amino acids. CDR1 is MNHEY, CDR2 SVGAGI, per germline. The CDR3 here is CASEPATGYEQYF. CDR3 DNA sequence: TGTGCCAGCGAGCCGGCAACGGGCTACGAGCAGTACTTC.

This clonotype was seen a handful of times. DNA for the CDR3: TGTGCCAGCAGCCAACAGGGAATGGGCGAGCAGTACTTC. Protein product: CASSQQGMGEQYF. V and J are TRBV12-3 or TRBV12-4 and TRBJ2-7; D perhaps matches TRBD1 (6 bases). CDR3 size: 13 residues. The V end was cut by 6 bases, the J end by 6 bases, with 15 bases between.

There are many counts of this clonotype. The gene calls are TRBV3-1 and TRBJ2-7; possibly TRBD2 for D (5 bases). CDR3 length: 12 residues. V shed 4 bases and J shed 3 bases, with 7 bases lying between them. Germline lookup yields CDR1 LGHDT and CDR2 YNNKEL (reference sequence). CDR3 DNA: TGTGCCAGCAGCCCCCGGGACTACGAGCAGTACTTC. Encoded protein: CASSPRDYEQYF.

This clonotype was detected a few times. This chain joins TRBV3-1 and TRBJ2-7; D unclear. The germline V gene encodes CDR1 LGHDT and CDR2 YNNKEL (reference sequence). The CDR3 runs to 11 residues. V dropped 5 bases and J dropped 2 bases, with 4 bases sitting between them. The CDR3 DNA sequence: TGTGCCAGCAGCGAAACCTACGAGCAGTACTTC. This codes for CASSETYEQYF.

This clonotype was detected ten times or more. The V and J genes are TRBV11-2 and TRBJ2-2; D may be TRBD2 (5 bases). The CDR3 runs 15 residues. The germline V and J ends were trimmed by 1 base and 2 bases, with 8 bases remaining between them. Germline V lookup: CDR1 SGHAT, CDR2 FQNNGV. The DNA for the CDR3 is TGTGCCAGCAGCTTAGGACTAACTAACACCGGGGAGCTGTTTTTT. Protein sequence: CASSLGLTNTGELFF.

This clonotype showed up many times. The genes are TRBV18 and TRBJ2-3; TRBD2 matches 7 bases. The CDR3 totals 14 residues. Germline loops: CDR1 KGHSH, CDR2 LQKENI. V was clipped by 3 bases and J by 6 bases; unmatched bases: 6. In nucleotides, the CDR3 is TGTGCCAGCTCACCCCAGTGGGGGGGTGATACGCAGTATTTT. Amino acid sequence: CASSPQWGGDTQYF.

In its sample, this clonotype was seen many times. The V call is TRBV20-1, the J call TRBJ1-4; D might be TRBD1 (5 bases). V was cut by 5 bases and J by 14 bases, with 12 bases left in between. CDR3 length: 10 amino acids. The germline V gene encodes CDR1 DFQATT and CDR2 SNEGSKA (reference sequence). In nucleotides, the CDR3 is TGCAGTGCTCGGGGGACCGGCCTGTTTTTT. This gives the protein CSARGTGLFF.

Ten or more counts support this clonotype. This rearrangement joins TRBV28 to TRBJ1-6; D ambiguous. Germline CDR1 is MDHEN and CDR2 is SYDVKM. This CDR3 spans 15 amino acids. Trimming left V 7 bases short and J 4 bases short, with 14 bases between. CDR3 DNA: TGTGCCAGCACTAGCAGTGAAGGATATAATTCACCCCTCCACTTT. Protein: CASTSSEGYNSPLHF.

This clonotype occurred many times. The rearrangement uses TRBV5-1 and TRBJ2-4; the match to TRBD1 covers 8 bases. The CDR3 is made up of 16 amino acids. Germline V gives CDR1 SGHRS, CDR2 YFSETQ. V lost 0 bases to trimming and J lost 8 bases; unmatched junction nucleotides: 10. In DNA, the CDR3 is TGCGCCAGCAGCTTGGATGACAGGGGAAGTGCAGACATTCAGTACTTC. Translating gives CASSLDDRGSADIQYF.

This chain links TRBV7-6 with TRBJ2-2; possible D gene TRBD2, 6 bases. This CDR3 has 16 amino acids. Between the trimmed V and J ends, which lost 5 bases and 4 bases, there was a span of 17 bases. The germline gives CDR1 SGHVS, CDR2 FNYEAQ. The CDR3 nucleotides read TGTGCCAGCAGCGCCAACCGGGGGTACGGCACCGGGGAGCTGTTTTTT. It translates to CASSANRGYGTGELFF.

A few counts support this clonotype. J is TRBJ1-5 and V is TRBV27, with D unclear. Germline loops: CDR1 MNHEY, CDR2 SMNVEV (reference sequence). V was clipped by 3 bases and J by 0 bases, with 9 bases between them. The CDR3 consists of 15 residues. The CDR3 nucleotides are TGTGCCAGCAGTTTCCGAGAAAATAGCAATCAGCCCCAGCATTTT. Amino acids: CASSFRENSNQPQHF.

This clonotype showed up many times. The V gene is TRBV16, the J gene TRBJ2-5; 8 nucleotides match TRBD1. V shed 4 bases and J 1 base; nucleotides not matched to a gene: 8. The CDR3 consists of 16 residues. Germline-derived CDR1 and CDR2 are KGHSY and FQNENV. Here the CDR3 DNA reads TGTGCCAGCAGCCCGGGACAGGTGGCCCCCCAAGAGACCCAGTACTTC. Its protein is CASSPGQVAPQETQYF.

This clonotype was counted at least ten times. The chain uses TRBV10-2 and TRBJ1-5; D is uncertain. The CDR3 has 15 residues. Trimming removed 2 bases at V and 4 bases at J, with 12 bases between. The germline CDR1 and CDR2 sequences are WSHSY and SAAADI. CDR3 sequence reads: CASSEPSLGNQPQHF. CDR3 DNA sequence: TGCGCCAGCAGTGAGCCCAGCCTGGGGAATCAGCCCCAGCATTTT.

This clonotype was seen ten or more times. V and J are TRBV6-5 and TRBJ2-3; 8 nucleotides line up with TRBD2. This CDR3 comprises 15 residues. CDR1 and CDR2 (germline): MNHEY, SVGAGI. V shed 4 bases, J shed 6 bases, and the junction held 9 bases outside the gene matches. CDR3 in amino acids: CASSSGGAYSDTQYF. CDR3 in DNA: TGTGCCAGCAGTTCGGGAGGGGCCTATTCGGATACGCAGTATTTT.

Many counts were recorded for this clonotype. J is TRBJ2-3 and V is TRBV6-6; D is perhaps TRBD1 (5 bases). CDR1 is MNHNY, CDR2 SVGAGI, per germline (reference sequence). The CDR3 covers 18 residues. V dropped 2 bases and J dropped 2 bases, with 20 bases sitting between them. The CDR3 sequence is CASSYPTATLLHTDTQYF. In DNA form, the CDR3 reads TGTGCCAGCAGTTACCCGACAGCGACCCTCCTGCACACAGATACGCAGTATTTT.